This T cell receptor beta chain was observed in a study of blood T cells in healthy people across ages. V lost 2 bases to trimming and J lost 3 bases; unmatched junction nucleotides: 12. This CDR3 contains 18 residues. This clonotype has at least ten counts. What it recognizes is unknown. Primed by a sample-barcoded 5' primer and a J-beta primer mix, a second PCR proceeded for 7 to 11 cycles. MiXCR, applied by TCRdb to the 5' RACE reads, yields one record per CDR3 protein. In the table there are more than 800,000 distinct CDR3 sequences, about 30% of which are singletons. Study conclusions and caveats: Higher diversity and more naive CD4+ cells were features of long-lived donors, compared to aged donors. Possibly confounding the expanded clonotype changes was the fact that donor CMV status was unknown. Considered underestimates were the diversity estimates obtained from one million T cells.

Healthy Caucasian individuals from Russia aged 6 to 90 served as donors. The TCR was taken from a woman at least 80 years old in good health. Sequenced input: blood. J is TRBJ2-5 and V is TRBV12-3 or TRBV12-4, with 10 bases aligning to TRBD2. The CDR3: CASSLTPTSGGAKETQYF. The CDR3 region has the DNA TGTGCCAGCAGTTTAACCCCCACCAGCGGGGGGGCAAAAGAGACCCAGTACTTC.